The TCR beta chain described here comes from a study of CD8 T cells in Susac syndrome. The count of this clonotype is one. This CDR3 has 13 amino acids. V shed 1 base and J shed 5 bases, with 6 bases lying between them. Germline loops: CDR1 DFQATT, CDR2 SNEGSKA (reference sequence). The controls, all healthy donors, were matched for age and sex. Both CD4+ and CD8+ T cells were negatively isolated, and TEMRA cells underwent FACS enrichment. Random-hexamer reverse transcription was applied to roughly 0.5 to 1 ug RNA. The authors amplified TCR beta CDR3 across 54 Vbeta and 13 Jbeta using immunoSEQ multiplex PCR. TCRdb reprocessed the immunoSEQ multiplex PCR reads via MiXCR and lists one record per CDR3 protein. The sample yields roughly 200,000 distinct CDR3 sequences, roughly 95% seen once.

The sample comprised CD4+ T cells from PBMCs. J is TRBJ1-6 and V is TRBV20-1; D uncertain. This receptor was identified in a human donor in good health. CDR3 DNA sequence: TGCAGTGCTAGAGGCGCGGATAATTCACCCCTCCACTTT. Translating it yields CSARGADNSPLHF.